The subject of this entry is one T cell receptor beta chain. Its antigen is as yet unknown. A junction boundary mismatches the germline segment, possibly from a read error. The data are from a study of cytomegalovirus exposure and HLA in healthy donors. Study details: Roughly 80 million unique TCRs from HLA-typed donors made up an early data release.

Study-level results: More clonal expansion characterized HLA-associated TCR beta chains than equally common others in a later analysis. An analysis done earlier found most TCR beta V segments productive about 87% or about 30% of the time.

PCR employed 60 Vbeta and 13 Jbeta primers. Profiled with immunoSEQ multiplex PCR; TCRdb holds only in-frame clones, not every one. The table records 100,000 or so clones, 70% to 85% of them present only once. Sequencing used PBMCs. This receptor was identified in a man in his forties in good health and CMV-seropositive.

The CDR3 spells CAIREGPKNSQYF. Here the CDR3 DNA reads TGTGCCATCAGGGAGGGCCCGAAAAACAGTCAGTACTTC. The chain is built from TRBV10-3 and TRBJ2-4; D might be TRBD2 (6 bases). This CDR3 has 13 amino acids. Germline V gene sequence: CDR1 ENHRY, CDR2 SYGVKD.